A single sample gave rise to the 16 T cell receptor beta chains below, sequenced in a study of blood T cell repertoires in COVID-19. Produced via immunoSEQ multiplex PCR; TCRdb's table is partial and in-frame only. The data show roughly 55,000 clones, just under 80% seen once. Sequenced material: peripheral blood. The source is a human donor with active or convalescent COVID-19. The donor label of this sample is uncertain.

This clone was observed once. The V and J genes are TRBV24-1 and TRBJ2-7; D is unclear. This CDR3 is built from 13 residues. Germline loops: CDR1 KGHDR, CDR2 SFDVKD. Deletions cut 7 bases from V and 0 bases from J, with 9 bases between. CDR3: CATSGSHSYEQYF. Here the CDR3 DNA reads TGTGCCACCAGCGGGTCCCACTCCTACGAGCAGTACTTC.

V usage is TRBV10-3 and J usage is TRBJ2-1, with 9 bases matching TRBD1. V dropped 4 bases and J dropped 11; count of bases not matched to a gene: 6. CDR1 and CDR2 (germline): ENHRY, SYGVKD. This CDR3 has 13 residues. The CDR3 spells CAISASTGGQQFF. CDR3 nucleotides: TGTGCCATCAGTGCTAGTACAGGGGGCCAGCAGTTCTTC.

The chain links TRBV7-3 to TRBJ1-1; D is ambiguous. Trimming left V 0 bases short and J 1 base short, with 9 bases between. Germline V gene sequence: CDR1 SGHTA, CDR2 FQGTGA. CDR3 length: 15 amino acids. In DNA, the CDR3 is TGTGCCAGCAGCTTAACGTCGCACGGGAACACTGAAGCTTTCTTT. It codes for CASSLTSHGNTEAFF.

The chain employs TRBV30 and TRBJ2-1, with 9 nucleotides matching TRBD1. This CDR3 region has 12 residues. With V trimmed by 8 bases and J by 7 bases, 6 bases remained unmatched. Germline V CDR1 and CDR2: GTSNPN, SVGIG (reference sequence). The CDR3 sequence: CAGDRGRNEQFF. The CDR3 DNA reads as TGTGCCGGCGACAGGGGGAGGAATGAGCAGTTCTTC.

The V and J genes are TRBV5-1 and TRBJ2-3; 7 nucleotides agree with TRBD2. This CDR3 is 16 amino acids long. V was pared by 4 bases and J by 1 base, with 9 bases of the junction left unmatched. CDR1 and CDR2 from the germline V gene are SGHRS and YFSETQ. The CDR3: CASSASGGWGTDTQYF. The CDR3 DNA follows: TGCGCCAGCAGCGCCTCGGGAGGTTGGGGCACAGATACGCAGTATTTT.

The rearrangement uses TRBV5-1 and TRBJ1-5; D call uncertain. CDR3 length equals 14 residues. Germline V gene sequence: CDR1 SGHRS, CDR2 YFSETQ. Trimming took 3 bases from V and 0 from J, leaving 7 bases between them. The DNA for the CDR3 is TGCGCCAGCAGCTCCGGGGTTAGCAATCAGCCCCAGCATTTT. Protein: CASSSGVSNQPQHF.

The chain uses TRBV2 and TRBJ2-5; 10 bases are shared with TRBD2. Germline V CDR1 and CDR2: SNHLY, FYNNEI. The CDR3 loop spans 12 amino acids. Germline trimming cut 10 bases from V and 12 bases from J; bases unmatched to any gene: 11. The CDR3 DNA reads TGTGCCATCCAAGCTAGCGGGAGTCGGGAGTACTTC. This translates into CAIQASGSREYF. Using reference TRBV2 and TRBJ2-5 for the parts outside the CDR3, the full variable domain is EPEVTQTPSHQVTQMGQEVILRCVPISNHLYFYWYRQILGQKVEFLVSFYNNEISEKSEIFDDQFSVERPDGSNFTLKIRSTKLEDSAMYFCAIQASGSREYFGPGTRLLVL.

The chain uses TRBV4-1 and TRBJ1-1, with 9 bases aligning to TRBD1. Germline CDR1 is MGHRA and CDR2 is YSYEKL. CDR3 length: 16 residues. The ends lost 1 base at V and 7 bases at J; junction bases unmatched: 10. The CDR3 DNA follows: TGCGCCAGCAGCCAAGGGGCGTTGGACAGGGGATATGAAGCTTTCTTT. Residues: CASSQGALDRGYEAFF.

The genes are TRBV6-1 and TRBJ1-6; D gene ambiguous. The CDR3 sequence is 15 residues long. Germline V lookup: CDR1 MNHNS, CDR2 SASEGT. Trimming took off 1 base at V and 0 bases at J, with 4 bases between the two ends. CDR3 region: CASSEESSYNSPLHF. DNA for the CDR3: TGTGCCAGCAGTGAAGAGAGCTCCTATAATTCACCCCTCCACTTT.

V usage is TRBV29-1 and J usage is TRBJ1-2, with TRBD1 matching over 8 bases. The germline CDR1 and CDR2 sequences are SQVTM and ANQGSEA. The CDR3 contains 13 residues. The V segment lost 3 bases and the J segment 6 bases; nucleotides outside the gene matches: 6. DNA for the CDR3: TGCAGCGTTGAGGGTCGCAGGGGGCATGGCTACACCTTC. Its protein is CSVEGRRGHGYTF.

The rearrangement links TRBV6-1 to TRBJ2-7; 9 bases line up with TRBD2. The CDR3 extends over 15 amino acids. V gave up 0 bases and J gave up 3 bases; unmatched junction bases: 3. Germline values: CDR1 MNHNS, CDR2 SASEGT. In nucleotides, the CDR3 is TGTGCCAGCAGTGAAGCTTTAGCGGGAGTCTACGAGCAGTACTTC. This encodes CASSEALAGVYEQYF.

The J gene is TRBJ2-2, the V gene TRBV5-4; 7 nucleotides match TRBD2. This CDR3 is built from 16 residues. Per germline, CDR1 SGHNT and CDR2 YYREEE (reference sequence). The ends lost 2 bases at V and 1 base at J; junction bases unmatched: 5. The CDR3 DNA reads TGTGCCAGCAGCTTACTGTCTAGCGGGAACACCGGGGAGCTGTTTTTT. Its protein is CASSLLSSGNTGELFF.

The rearrangement links TRBV5-5 to TRBJ2-7, with 8 nucleotides matching TRBD1. V lost 5 bases and J lost 2; bases outside the gene matches: 6. Germline V gives CDR1 SGHKS, CDR2 YYEKEE (reference sequence). The CDR3 loop spans 14 amino acids. The CDR3 protein is CASSSGTGAYEQYF. CDR3 nucleotide sequence: TGTGCCAGCAGTTCCGGGACAGGAGCCTACGAGCAGTACTTC.

The gene calls are TRBV25-1 and TRBJ2-5; D not certain. Looked up from germline, CDR1 is MGHDK and CDR2 is SYGVNS. This CDR3 has 11 amino acids. V shed 4 bases and J shed 4 bases, with 4 bases lying between them. In nucleotides, the CDR3 is TGTGCCAGCAGTGTCAGAGAGACCCAGTACTTC. As protein: CASSVRETQYF.

The rearrangement joins TRBV30 to TRBJ2-3; 12 bases map to TRBD2. The CDR3 runs to 11 residues. Per germline, CDR1 GTSNPN and CDR2 SVGIG (reference sequence). The V gene end was trimmed by 5 bases and the J gene end by 12 bases; junction bases not matched to a gene: 3. CDR3 sequence: CAWFGLAGQYF. The CDR3 bases are TGTGCCTGGTTCGGACTAGCGGGACAGTATTTT.

The CDR3 loop reads CATSGGVQPQHF. Written as DNA, the CDR3 is TGTGCCACCAGTGGAGGAGTTCAGCCCCAGCATTTT. The chain employs TRBV24-1 and TRBJ1-5, with D unclear. The CDR3 is 12 amino acids. The ends were cut back, 5 bases at V and 6 bases at J, with 7 bases in the middle. From germline, CDR1 is KGHDR and CDR2 SFDVKD.